What follows are 10 T cell receptor beta chains derived from one specimen sequenced in a study of CD8 T cells in ankylosing spondylitis. Study-level results: Made up of about eight highly homologous variants, a TCR beta motif appeared characteristic of ankylosing spondylitis blood.

TCRdb itself ran the 5' RACE reads through MiXCR, one entry per CDR3 protein. The sample includes about 390,000 distinct CDR3 sequences, under 25% of them seen just once. These TCRs' antigens remain unknown. The sequencing input was blood, either unsorted or a sorted T cell fraction (not recorded which). The receptors were gathered from a male donor with ankylosing spondylitis.

The chain uses TRBV6-1 and TRBJ2-6, with D unresolved. Looked up from germline, CDR1 is MNHNS and CDR2 is SASEGT. With 8 bases removed from V and 4 bases from J, the gap between germline ends came to 15 bases. This CDR3 spans 15 amino acids. Here the CDR3 DNA reads TGTGCCAGCGGGCCTGCGGCGAACGGGGCCAACGTCCTGACTTTC. Its translation: CASGPAANGANVLTF.

The CDR3 loop reads CASSPWGRNQPQHF. CDR3 nucleotide sequence: TGTGCCAGCAGTCCCTGGGGAAGGAATCAGCCCCAGCATTTT. The chain carries TRBV7-9 and TRBJ1-5; D is uncertain. CDR1 and CDR2 (germline): SEHNR, FQNEAQ (reference sequence). The germline V and J ends were trimmed by 6 bases and 4 bases, with 13 bases remaining between them. This CDR3 has 14 residues.

This clonotype has only a few counts. The chain links TRBV5-1 to TRBJ2-1; D ambiguous. The CDR3 has 15 residues. Trimming pared 2 bases from V and 0 bases from J, leaving 9 bases between. CDR1 SGHRS and CDR2 YFSETQ come from the germline V gene. The CDR3 protein is CASSFRASSYNEQFF. CDR3 DNA sequence: TGCGCCAGCAGCTTCCGGGCTTCCTCCTACAATGAGCAGTTCTTC. The full variable domain, its missing parts supplied by reference TRBV5-1 and TRBJ2-1, is KAGVTQTPRYLIKTRGQQVTLSCSPISGHRSVSWYQQTPGQGLQFLFEYFSETQRNKGNFPGRFSGRQFSNSRSEMNVSTLELGDSALYLCASSFRASSYNEQFFGPGTRLTVL.

V gene TRBV6-5 combines with J gene TRBJ1-1, with 7 bases identical to TRBD1. V lost 10 bases, J lost 5 bases, and 4 bases stayed unmatched. The CDR3 consists of 11 residues. The germline gives CDR1 MNHEY, CDR2 SVGAGI. The CDR3 DNA reads TGTGCCACCCTGACAGGGACTGAAGCTTTCTTT. Protein: CATLTGTEAFF.

The chain carries TRBV7-2 and TRBJ1-6; D unclear. Trimming cost V 3 bases and J 6 bases, with 9 bases left between them. Per germline, CDR1 SGHTA and CDR2 FQGNSA. This CDR3 has 14 residues. The CDR3 DNA reads as TGTGCCAGCAGCTTCCCCAACCTTAATTCACCCCTCCACTTT. Translating gives CASSFPNLNSPLHF. The full variable domain, completed using reference TRBV7-2 and TRBJ1-6, is GAGVSQSPSNKVTEKGKDVELRCDPISGHTALYWYRQSLGQGLEFLIYFQGNSAPDKSGLPSDRFSAERTGGSVSTLTIQRTQQEDSAVYLCASSFPNLNSPLHFGNGTRLTVT.

This chain connects TRBV5-5 to TRBJ1-1; D is unclear. The CDR3 is made up of 17 amino acids. Trimming removed 1 base from V and 4 bases from J, with 20 bases in between. Germline CDR1 reads SGHKS; CDR2 reads YYEKEE (reference sequence). The CDR3 region is CASSLPRDTLVGTEAFF. Written as DNA, the CDR3 is TGTGCCAGCAGCTTGCCGCGAGACACCTTGGTCGGCACTGAAGCTTTCTTT.

This clonotype was seen a few times. This sequence joins TRBV14 and TRBJ2-1; 9 bases agree with TRBD2. The CDR3 spans 15 residues. The J segment lost 0 bases and the V segment lost 8 bases, leaving 5 bases of the junction unmatched. The germline V gene encodes CDR1 SGHDN and CDR2 FVKESK. CDR3 loop: CASSRREGSYNEQFF. In DNA, the CDR3 is TGTGCCAGCTCGCGGCGGGAGGGCTCCTACAATGAGCAGTTCTTC.

This clonotype was seen only a few times. The CDR3 reads CASSVAGQGVWEQYF. Here the CDR3 DNA reads TGTGCCAGCAGCGTAGCGGGACAGGGTGTGTGGGAGCAGTACTTC. This sequence joins TRBV9 and TRBJ2-7; 9 nucleotides match TRBD1. The CDR3 contains 15 residues. In germline, CDR1 is SGDLS, CDR2 YYNGEE. The V gene end was trimmed by 0 bases and the J gene end by 7 bases; junction bases not matched to a gene: 8. The full variable domain, with the rest looked up from reference TRBV9 and TRBJ2-7, is DSGVTQTPKHLITATGQRVTLRCSPRSGDLSVYWYQQSLDQGLQFLIQYYNGEERAKGNILERFSAQQFPDLHSELNLSSLELGDSALYFCASSVAGQGVWEQYFGPGTRLTVT.

This clonotype showed up just a few times. J is TRBJ2-1 and V is TRBV7-9; unclear D gene. The CDR3 sequence is 14 residues long. Germline values: CDR1 SEHNR, CDR2 FQNEAQ (reference sequence). Trimming cost V 1 base and J 5 bases, with 9 bases left between them. CDR3 DNA: TGTGCCAGCAGCTTAGAACCCGGGCACAATGAGCAGTTCTTC. Translation gives CASSLEPGHNEQFF.

The sample holds a few counts of this clonotype. The chain recombines TRBV30 with TRBJ2-7, with TRBD1 as a possible D gene (7 bases). The CDR3 has 13 residues. Germline loops: CDR1 GTSNPN, CDR2 SVGIG (reference sequence). V lost 5 bases and J lost 7, with 18 bases in between. CDR3 in amino acids: CAWAGQWGREQYF. The CDR3 DNA follows: TGTGCCTGGGCGGGACAGTGGGGGAGGGAGCAGTACTTC.